The TCR beta chain described here comes from a study of blood T cell repertoires in COVID-19 (dated by TCRdb to 2020 to 2022). For the wider study: Collaborator samples came from the United States, Italy and Spain and covered acute and convalescent phases of COVID-19. The material from the prospective study consisted of cDNA or gDNA derived from T cells, B-cell-depleted T cells, or PBMCs. Subjects who had been exposed to COVID-19, were actively infected with it, or had recovered from it provided the deeply sampled blood TCRbeta repertoires that made up the dataset. The repertoires were released in a freely available public database meant as a resource for research on the immune response to SARS-CoV-2. Samples were obtained from the ongoing ImmuneRACE study (first 160 participants) and from some 1,200 subjects provided by 6 global collaborators. The sample metadata nearly always contained a de-identified subject ID, COVID-19 status, age in years and sex. HLA class I and class II types, where available, came from metadata supplied by the sample provider rather than from assay-based typing.

The immunoSEQ Assay, a bias-controlled multiplex PCR, was used to amplify TCRbeta CDR3 regions from genomic DNA. Processing in the source paper ran as follows. Nucleated cell counts per sample were estimated from amplification of reference gene primers within the assay. To quantify the absolute abundance of each unique TCRbeta CDR3 rearrangement, sequence reads were collapsed and filtered. Productive Simpson clonality was computed per sample as the square root of Simpson's diversity index over productive rearrangements. TCRdb mirrors the immuneACCESS table, restricted to in-frame sequences. Some clones are absent from its copies; in checked studies, under half trace to an unresolved V gene, and the reason for the others is unknown. From that table come the V and J calls and clone size; the DNA was used to work out D and trimming. The sample has 270,000 or so clones on record, about nine tenths of them singletons. The ten largest clones take up 1% to 1.5% of the sample.

The CDR3 runs 17 residues from the cysteine to the phenylalanine. Of all the DNA, just the CDR3 is kept, 51 bases in frame from base 1. Trimmed from V: 0 bases; trimmed from J: 9 bases; junction bases lacking a gene match: 12. Overall study results and their limits: Clinical and demographic metadata were provided uncurated, with the amount varying by source and participant.

As for this clone: Which antigen it targets is not known. Within one base of it there is no much larger clone, and no base qualities were kept.

Participants in the prospective study were aged about 18 to 95 years, lived in 20 to 25 United States geographic areas, and enrolled through a virtual design. In the prospective study, cohorts were assigned on the basis of participant-reported clinical history obtained from a screening survey and a study questionnaire. In the prospective study, mobile phlebotomists collected whole blood, serum and a nasopharyngeal or oropharyngeal swab from each participant. Participants in the prospective study had the option to provide additional blood draws and questionnaires over a 2-month period. Before DNA extraction, prospective study blood samples were shipped either frozen or at room temperature.

Sequenced material: PBMCs or T cells enriched from blood (not recorded which). The sequence was collected from a woman between 40 and 50 years old with acute COVID-19. The V gene is TRBV23-1 and the J gene is TRBJ1-5; the junction holds 9 bases that match TRBD1. TRBV23-1 belongs to the ORF category, with a function that is uncertain. The DNA sequence follows: TGCGCCAGCAGTCAATCGGGAAGTAGGGACAGGGATGTGCCCCAGCATTTT. It specifies CASSQSGSRDRDVPQHF.